This T cell receptor beta chain was recorded in a study of blood T cell repertoires in COVID-19. Overall study: Samples of COVID-19 (acute and convalescent) were obtained from the United States, Italy and Spain.

In the study's own analysis: Scientists estimated how many nucleated cells there were by amplifying reference gene primers. The method was immunoSEQ multiplex PCR; TCRdb's version includes in-frame clones alone and lacks a portion of them. The V and J calls and clone size are taken from that table; D and trimming were inferred from the DNA. The profile shows about 250,000 clones, under 90% of them singletons. The CDR3 has 14 residues. Germline CDR1 and CDR2: MNHEY and SMNVEV (reference sequence). The V and J ends lost 2 bases and 4 bases respectively, with 8 bases between them. The rearrangement uses TRBV27 and TRBJ1-4; D is unresolved. Sequenced input: PBMCs or T cells enriched from blood (not recorded which). The sequence came from a woman aged 40 to 50 who had been exposed to COVID-19. CDR3 loop: CASSLQDGNEKLFF. As DNA, the CDR3 is TGTGCCAGCAGTTTACAGGATGGTAATGAAAAACTGTTTTTT.